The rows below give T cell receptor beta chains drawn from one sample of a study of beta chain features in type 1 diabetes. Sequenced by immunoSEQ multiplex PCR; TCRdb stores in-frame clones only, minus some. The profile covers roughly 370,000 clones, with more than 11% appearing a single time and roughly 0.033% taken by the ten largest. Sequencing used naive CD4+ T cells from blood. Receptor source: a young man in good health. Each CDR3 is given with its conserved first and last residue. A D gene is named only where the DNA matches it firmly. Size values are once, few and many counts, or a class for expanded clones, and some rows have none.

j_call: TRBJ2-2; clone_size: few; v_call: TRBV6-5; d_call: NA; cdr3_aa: CASSYEPRISGELFF; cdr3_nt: TGTGCCAGCAGTTACGAGCCCCGTATCTCCGGGGAGCTGTTTTTT
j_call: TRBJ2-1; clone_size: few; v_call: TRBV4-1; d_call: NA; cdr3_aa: CASSQERRNEQFF; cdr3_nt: TGCGCCAGCAGCCAAGAGAGGCGTAATGAGCAGTTCTTC
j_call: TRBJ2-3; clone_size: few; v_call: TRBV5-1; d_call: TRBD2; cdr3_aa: CASTETAGLSFTDTQYF; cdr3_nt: TGCGCCAGCACAGAGACAGCGGGGCTGTCCTTTACAGATACGCAGTATTTT
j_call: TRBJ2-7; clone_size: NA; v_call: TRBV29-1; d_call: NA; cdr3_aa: CSVADGTYEQYF; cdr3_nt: TGCAGCGTTGCGGACGGGACCTACGAGCAGTACTTC
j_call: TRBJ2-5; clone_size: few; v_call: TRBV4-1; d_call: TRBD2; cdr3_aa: CASSQEPGTSGVMETQYF; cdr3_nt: TGCGCCAGCAGCCAAGAGCCTGGGACTAGCGGGGTCATGGAGACCCAGTACTTC
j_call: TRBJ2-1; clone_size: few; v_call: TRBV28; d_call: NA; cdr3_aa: CASRRAGSYNEQFF; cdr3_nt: TGTGCCAGCAGGAGGGCGGGCTCCTACAATGAGCAGTTCTTC
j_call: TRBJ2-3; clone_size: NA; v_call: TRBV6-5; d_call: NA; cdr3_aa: CASSYLGGTDTQYF; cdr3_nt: TGTGCCAGCAGTTACTTGGGGGGCACAGATACGCAGTATTTT
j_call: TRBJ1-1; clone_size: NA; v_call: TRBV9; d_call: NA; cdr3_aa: CASSVRMNTEAFF; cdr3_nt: TGTGCCAGCAGCGTAAGGATGAACACTGAAGCTTTCTTT
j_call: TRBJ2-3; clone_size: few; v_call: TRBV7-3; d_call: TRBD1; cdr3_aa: CASSTSGQGTDTQYF; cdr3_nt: TGTGCCAGCAGCACGTCGGGACAGGGAACAGATACGCAGTATTTT
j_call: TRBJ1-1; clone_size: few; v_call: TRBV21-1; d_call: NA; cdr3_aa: CARQPDTEAFF; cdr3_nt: TGTGCCAGACAACCCGACACTGAAGCTTTCTTT
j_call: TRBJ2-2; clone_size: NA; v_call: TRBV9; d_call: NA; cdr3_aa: CASSTRREITGELFF; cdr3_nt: TGTGCCAGCAGCACTCGCAGGGAGATCACCGGGGAGCTGTTTTTT
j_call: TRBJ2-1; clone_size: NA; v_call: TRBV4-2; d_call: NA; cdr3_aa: CASSQDPRPAEKQFF; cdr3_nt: TGTGCCAGCAGCCAGGATCCTCGGCCAGCGGAAAAGCAGTTCTTC
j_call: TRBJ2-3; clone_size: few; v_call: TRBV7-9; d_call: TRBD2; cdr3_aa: CASKKSLSTSGSTDTQYF; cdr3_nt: TGTGCCAGCAAGAAGTCGTTGTCGACTAGCGGGAGCACAGATACGCAGTATTTT
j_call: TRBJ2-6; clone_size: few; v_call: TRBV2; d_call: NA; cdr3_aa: CASSEAVRAGANVLTF; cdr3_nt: TGTGCCAGCAGTGAAGCTGTGAGGGCTGGGGCCAACGTCCTGACTTTC
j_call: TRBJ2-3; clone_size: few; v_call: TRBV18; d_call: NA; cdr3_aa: CASCPDSFWSQYF; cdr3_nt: TGTGCCAGCTGCCCGGACAGCTTCTGGTCGCAGTATTTT
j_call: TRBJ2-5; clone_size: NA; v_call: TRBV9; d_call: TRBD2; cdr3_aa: CASSPRGGLNNQETQYF; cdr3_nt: TGTGCCAGCAGCCCCCGGGGGGGCCTGAACAACCAAGAGACCCAGTACTTC
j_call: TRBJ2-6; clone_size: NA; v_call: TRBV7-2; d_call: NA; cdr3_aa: CASSTITGANVLTF; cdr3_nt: TGTGCCAGCAGCACGATCACTGGGGCCAACGTCCTGACTTTC
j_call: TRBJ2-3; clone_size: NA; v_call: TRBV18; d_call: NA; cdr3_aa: CASSPRTEGTQYF; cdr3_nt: TGTGCCAGCTCACCACGGACGGAGGGTACGCAGTATTTT
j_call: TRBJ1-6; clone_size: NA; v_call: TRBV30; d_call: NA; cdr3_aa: CAWGTAGDSPLHF; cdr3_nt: TGTGCCTGGGGGACCGCGGGAGATTCACCCCTCCACTTT
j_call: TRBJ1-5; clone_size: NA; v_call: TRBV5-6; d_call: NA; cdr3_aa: CASASRAAQGPQHF; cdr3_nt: TGTGCCAGCGCCTCCCGGGCAGCTCAAGGGCCCCAGCATTTT
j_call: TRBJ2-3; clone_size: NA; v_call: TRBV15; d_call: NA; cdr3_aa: CATSSAGYTDTQYF; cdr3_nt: TGTGCCACCAGTTCAGCGGGTTACACAGATACGCAGTATTTT
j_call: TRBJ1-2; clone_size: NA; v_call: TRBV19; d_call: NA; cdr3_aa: CATLGAADIYGYTF; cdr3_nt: TGTGCCACTTTGGGGGCAGCCGATATCTATGGCTACACCTTC
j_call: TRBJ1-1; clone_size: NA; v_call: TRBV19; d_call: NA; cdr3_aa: CASNTGGAEAFF; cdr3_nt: TGTGCCAGTAATACAGGCGGGGCTGAAGCTTTCTTT
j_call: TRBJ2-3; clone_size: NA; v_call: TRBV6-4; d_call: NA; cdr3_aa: CASSVGHDTQYF; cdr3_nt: TGTGCCAGCAGTGTGGGACACGATACGCAGTATTTT
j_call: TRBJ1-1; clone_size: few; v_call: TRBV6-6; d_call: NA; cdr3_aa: CASSYPLGNTEAFF; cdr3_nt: TGTGCCAGCAGTTACCCTTTGGGGAACACTGAAGCTTTCTTT
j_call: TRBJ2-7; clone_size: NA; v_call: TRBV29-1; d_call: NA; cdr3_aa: CSVDKVGEQYF; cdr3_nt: TGCAGCGTTGATAAGGTCGGCGAGCAGTACTTC
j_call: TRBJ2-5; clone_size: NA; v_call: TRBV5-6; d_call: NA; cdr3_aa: CASSLGSGTAMYF; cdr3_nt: TGTGCCAGCAGCTTGGGATCCGGGACCGCGATGTACTTC
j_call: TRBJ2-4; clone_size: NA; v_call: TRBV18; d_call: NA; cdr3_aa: CASSTDRGDIQYF; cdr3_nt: TGTGCCAGCTCTACGGACAGAGGAGACATTCAGTACTTC
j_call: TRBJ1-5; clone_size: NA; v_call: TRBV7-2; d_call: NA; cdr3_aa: CASSPNMDQPQHF; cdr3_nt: TGTGCCAGCAGCCCCAACATGGATCAGCCCCAGCATTTT
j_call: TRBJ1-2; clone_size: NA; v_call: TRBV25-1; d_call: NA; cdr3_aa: CASSGVGRANYGYTF; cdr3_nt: TGTGCCAGCAGTGGAGTCGGCAGGGCTAACTATGGCTACACCTTC
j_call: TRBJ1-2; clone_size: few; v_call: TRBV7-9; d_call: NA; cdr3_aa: CASSLIGPAYYGYTF; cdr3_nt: TGTGCCAGCAGCTTGATTGGCCCTGCTTACTATGGCTACACCTTC
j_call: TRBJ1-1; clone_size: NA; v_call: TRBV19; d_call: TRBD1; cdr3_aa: CASSNPRRGLAEAFF; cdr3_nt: TGTGCCAGTAGTAACCCGAGGAGGGGGCTGGCGGAAGCTTTCTTT
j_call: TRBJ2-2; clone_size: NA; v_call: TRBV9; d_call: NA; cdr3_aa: CASSVAGGLAGELFF; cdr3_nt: TGTGCCAGCAGCGTAGCTGGGGGCTTGGCCGGGGAGCTGTTTTTT
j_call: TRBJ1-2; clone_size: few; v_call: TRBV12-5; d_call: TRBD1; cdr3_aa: CASGNTGGYGYTF; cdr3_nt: TGTGCTAGTGGAAACACAGGGGGCTATGGCTACACCTTC
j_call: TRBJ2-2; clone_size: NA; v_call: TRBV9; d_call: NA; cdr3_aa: CASSVSSGELFF; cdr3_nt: TGTGCCAGCAGCGTAAGTTCCGGGGAGCTTTTTTTT
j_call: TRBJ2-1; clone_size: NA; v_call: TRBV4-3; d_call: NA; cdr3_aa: CASSQAGTTYNEQFF; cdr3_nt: TGCGCCAGCAGCCAAGCTGGGACGACATACAATGAGCAGTTCTTC
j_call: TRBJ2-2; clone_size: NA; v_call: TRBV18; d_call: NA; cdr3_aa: CASSPPGRITGELFF; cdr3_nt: TGTGCCAGCTCACCACCGGGTCGGATCACCGGGGAGCTGTTTTTT
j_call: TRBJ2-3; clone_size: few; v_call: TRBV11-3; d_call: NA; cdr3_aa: CASGTDTQYF; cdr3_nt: TGTGCCTCGGGAACAGATACGCAGTATTTT
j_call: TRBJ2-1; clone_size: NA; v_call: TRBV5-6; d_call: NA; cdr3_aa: CASSQGLPAPGQFF; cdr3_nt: TGTGCCAGCAGCCAAGGACTACCCGCGCCGGGGCAGTTCTTC
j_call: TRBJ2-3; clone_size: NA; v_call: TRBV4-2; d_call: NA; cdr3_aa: CASSQLLQDGHSTDTQYF; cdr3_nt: TGTGCCAGCAGCCAACTTTTGCAGGATGGGCATAGCACAGATACGCAGTATTTT
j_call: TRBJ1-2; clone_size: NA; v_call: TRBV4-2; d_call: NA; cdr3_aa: CASSQATGPYGYTF; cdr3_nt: TGTGCCAGCAGCCAAGCAACAGGACCCTATGGCTACACCTTC
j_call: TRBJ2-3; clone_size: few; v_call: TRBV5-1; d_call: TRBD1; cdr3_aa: CASQNPRQGVTDTQYF; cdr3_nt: TGCGCCAGCCAAAACCCCCGACAGGGAGTAACAGATACGCAGTATTTT
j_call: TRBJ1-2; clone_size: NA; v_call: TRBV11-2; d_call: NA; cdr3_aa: CASSPDPPGYGYTF; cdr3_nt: TGTGCCAGCAGCCCAGATCCCCCTGGCTATGGCTACACCTTC
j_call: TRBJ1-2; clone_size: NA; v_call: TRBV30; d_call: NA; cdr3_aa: CAWSLLGIGGYTF; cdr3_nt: TGTGCCTGGAGTCTGTTGGGGATAGGTGGCTACACCTTC
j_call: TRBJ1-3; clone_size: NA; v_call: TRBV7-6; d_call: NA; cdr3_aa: CASSLLDKSSGNTIYF; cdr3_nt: TGTGCCAGCAGCTTACTCGACAAGAGCTCTGGAAACACCATATATTTT
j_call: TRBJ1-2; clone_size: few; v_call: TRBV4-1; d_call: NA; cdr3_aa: CASSQELTRNYGYTF; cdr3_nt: TGCGCCAGCAGCCAAGAATTGACACGGAACTATGGCTACACCTTC
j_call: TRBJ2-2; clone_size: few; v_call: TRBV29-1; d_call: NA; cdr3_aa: CSVPKDRNTGELFF; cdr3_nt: TGCAGCGTTCCAAAGGACAGGAACACCGGGGAGCTGTTTTTT
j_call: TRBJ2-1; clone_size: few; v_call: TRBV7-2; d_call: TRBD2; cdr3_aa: CASSLGRLAGGRNEQFF; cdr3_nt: TGTGCCAGCAGCTTAGGGCGGCTAGCGGGAGGGAGAAATGAGCAGTTCTTC
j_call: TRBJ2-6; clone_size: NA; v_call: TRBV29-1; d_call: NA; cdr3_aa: CSVGRAGANVLTF; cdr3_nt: TGCAGCGTTGGAAGGGCTGGGGCCAACGTCCTGACTTTC
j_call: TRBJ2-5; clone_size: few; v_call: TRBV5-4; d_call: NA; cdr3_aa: CASSPGSGGQETQYF; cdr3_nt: TGTGCCAGCAGCCCGGGTTCGGGCGGCCAAGAGACCCAGTACTTC